What follows are 11 T cell receptor beta chains derived from one specimen sequenced in a study of T cells in Graves' hyperthyroidism and ophthalmopathy (dated by TCRdb to the late 2010s). Library generation was performed with multiplex PCR. For sequencing, an Illumina HiSeq 2000 was employed. TCR beta CDR3 regions were amplified from RNA transcripts. A first-round RT-PCR of the TCR CDR3 used the HTBI primer set with the Qiagen OneStep RT-PCR kit. TCRdb took the public reads, trimmed them with fastp at Q25, ran MiXCR for clone calling and kept in-frame beta chains. Identical CDR3 proteins give one entry, which carries the most common genes and DNA. This sample lists about 610,000 distinct CDR3 sequences; 16% were detected once. Around 3.3% of the sample lies in the top ten. Sequenced: blood. These receptors were obtained from a woman aged 40 to 50 with Graves' ophthalmopathy.

This clonotype was observed at least ten times. The chain combines TRBV28 with TRBJ1-3, with D hard to call. CDR3 size: 14 residues. Germline V gene sequence: CDR1 MDHEN, CDR2 SYDVKM. Trimming left V 5 bases short and J 0 bases short, with 8 bases between. In DNA, the CDR3 is TGTGCCAGCAGTGTACAGCACTCTGGAAACACCATATATTTT. This encodes CASSVQHSGNTIYF.

This chain uses TRBV3-1 with TRBJ1-2; D gene unclear. In germline, CDR1 is LGHDT, CDR2 YNNKEL (reference sequence). Trimming removed 0 bases from V and 11 bases from J, with 13 bases in between. This CDR3 region has 13 residues. CDR3 nucleotide sequence: TGTGCCAGCAGCCAAGACGGTTTCAGCCTGTACACCTTC. Encoded protein: CASSQDGFSLYTF.

The genes are TRBV7-9 and TRBJ1-5, with D unclear. The ends were cut back, 5 bases at V and 3 bases at J, with 20 bases in the middle. The germline V gene has CDR1 SEHNR and CDR2 FQNEAQ (reference sequence). CDR3 size: 17 residues. The DNA for the CDR3 is TGTGCCAGCAGCATAGGTACCTCGACGAGACTCAATCAGCCCCAGCATTTT. Translated: CASSIGTSTRLNQPQHF.

The rearrangement uses TRBV7-9 and TRBJ2-1; 8 bases are shared with TRBD2. V was clipped by 3 bases and J by 1 base; unmatched bases: 11. CDR3 length equals 18 residues. Germline-derived CDR1 and CDR2 are SEHNR and FQNEAQ (reference sequence). This CDR3 is CASSFPTGGGKSYNEQFF. The CDR3 DNA reads as TGTGCCAGCAGCTTCCCCACCGGGGGGGGAAAGTCCTACAATGAGCAGTTCTTC.

There are a few counts of this clonotype. This sequence joins TRBV2 and TRBJ2-7, with a tentative D call TRBD2 (5 bases). Trimming left V 7 bases short and J 0 bases short, with 13 bases between. Germline loops: CDR1 SNHLY, CDR2 FYNNEI. The CDR3 sequence is 14 residues long. CDR3 amino acids: CASTPLDSSYEQYF. CDR3 DNA sequence: TGTGCCAGCACCCCCCTGGACTCCTCCTACGAGCAGTACTTC.

This clonotype has a count of ten or more. This chain uses TRBV2 with TRBJ1-1, with TRBD1 matching 7 bases. The CDR3 runs 12 residues. J lost 8 bases, V lost 6 bases, and 6 bases had no gene match. Per germline, CDR1 SNHLY and CDR2 FYNNEI. CDR3: CASRETGSEAFF. The DNA for the CDR3 is TGTGCCAGCAGGGAGACAGGGAGCGAAGCTTTCTTT. The full variable domain, completed using reference TRBV2 and TRBJ1-1, is EPEVTQTPSHQVTQMGQEVILRCVPISNHLYFYWYRQILGQKVEFLVSFYNNEISEKSEIFDDQFSVERPDGSNFTLKIRSTKLEDSAMYFCASRETGSEAFFGQGTRLTVV.

The sample holds many counts of this clonotype. The gene calls are TRBV12-3 or TRBV12-4 and TRBJ2-3, with a tentative D call TRBD2 (5 bases). Trimming stripped 6 bases from V and 3 bases from J, with 13 bases between. CDR3 size: 14 residues. Here the CDR3 DNA reads TGTGCCAGCAGCTTATCGGGAAGGACAGATACGCAGTATTTT. Amino acids: CASSLSGRTDTQYF.

This clonotype was detected many times. At one boundary the junction diverges from the germline segment, which might be a read error. The gene calls are TRBV5-1 and TRBJ2-2; 7 nucleotides agree with TRBD1. The CDR3 is 14 amino acids. Germline V lookup: CDR1 SGHRS, CDR2 YFSETQ. The CDR3 region is CASSRQGGTGELFF. The CDR3 DNA follows: TGTGCCAGCAGTCGACAGGGCGGCACCGGGGAGCTGTTTTTT.

This chain links TRBV9 with TRBJ2-3; D possibly corresponds to TRBD2 (7 bases). CDR3 length: 16 amino acids. Trimming removed 1 base from V and 3 bases from J, with 15 bases in between. Germline V gene sequence: CDR1 SGDLS, CDR2 YYNGEE. CDR3 coding DNA: TGTGCCAGCAGCGTATCTGGGGGGGCCGGGACAGATACGCAGTATTTT. It encodes CASSVSGGAGTDTQYF.

This clonotype was seen a handful of times. The V gene is TRBV9, the J gene TRBJ2-3; 7 bases align to TRBD1. The germline gives CDR1 SGDLS, CDR2 YYNGEE. The CDR3 has 15 residues. The junction had 6 bases not matched to a gene; V was cut back by 3 bases and J by 2 bases. CDR3 protein: CASSGTGLSTDTQYF. The CDR3 nucleotides read TGTGCCAGCAGCGGGACAGGCCTTTCCACAGATACGCAGTATTTT.

The chain is built from TRBV11-1 and TRBJ2-3; D unclear. This CDR3 has 14 residues. Germline values: CDR1 SGHAT, CDR2 FQDESV (reference sequence). V was shortened by 4 bases and J by 3 bases, with 11 bases between the two germline ends. CDR3 DNA: TGTGCCAGCAGCTCATCGCACAGAACAGATACGCAGTATTTT. It translates to CASSSSHRTDTQYF.